This T cell receptor (beta chain) was sequenced during a study of blood T cell repertoires in COVID-19. On the study more broadly: PBMCs, B-cell-depleted T cells, or T cells provided the cDNA or gDNA that made up the material.

Enrolled through a virtual design, the participants were between roughly 18 and 100 years of age and came from about two dozen US areas. Donors in Cohort 3 who had recovered were those with two negative PCRs, healthcare professional clearance, or resolution of their symptoms. Germline V lookup: CDR1 SEHNR, CDR2 FQNEAQ (reference sequence). Trimming took off 6 bases at V and 3 bases at J, with 18 bases between the two ends. This CDR3 comprises 16 residues. Produced via immunoSEQ multiplex PCR; TCRdb's table is partial and in-frame only. The repertoire holds approximately 300,000 clones, with roughly 90% as singletons.

The sequenced sample consisted of PBMCs or T cells enriched from blood (not recorded which). The V call is TRBV7-9, the J call TRBJ2-1, with D possibly TRBD1 on 6 matching bases. This TCR derives from a man in his 60s who had recovered from COVID-19. The CDR3 nucleotides read TGTGCCAGCAGACACGGACCTCAGGGGAACTACAATGAGCAGTTCTTC. It specifies CASRHGPQGNYNEQFF.